The sequence of this T cell receptor beta chain was determined in a study of cytomegalovirus exposure and HLA in healthy donors. Broader study findings: Sequencing probably produced one cluster of sequence variants that were highly shared. In a later analysis, HLA-C alleles had the fewest associated TCRs, DRB1 alleles the most.

As to this clone: The antigen is undetermined.

In the PCR, 60 Vbeta and 13 Jbeta primers were used. As processed by the authors: About 9.9 million shared chains were among 65 million to 85 million unique TCR beta chains counted in a later analysis. Clones were read by immunoSEQ multiplex PCR, and TCRdb kept only the in-frame ones, dropping some. V, J and clone size reflect that table, while D and trimming were determined from the DNA. The data contain 100,000 to 140,000 clones, about 72% of them singletons. Germline V gives CDR1 MNHNS, CDR2 SASEGT. V shed 2 bases and J shed 5 bases, with 4 bases lying between them. The CDR3 length is 11 residues. The TCR originated in a man between 18 and 35 years old in good health and CMV-seronegative. The chain uses TRBV6-1 and TRBJ2-7; D remains unclear. The sequencing sample was made of PBMCs. DNA of the CDR3: TGTGCCAGCAGTGAAATCAACGAGCAGTACTTC. Amino acids: CASSEINEQYF.